The sequence of this T cell receptor beta chain was determined in a study of spatial heterogeneity in lung cancer. Regarding the study as a whole: Follow-up blood showed ubiquitous expanded tumor TCRs less than blood at resection did.

TCRdb re-called the 5' RACE reads through MiXCR, storing one row per CDR3 protein. The table has 40,000 to 45,000 distinct CDR3 sequences, roughly an eighth seen once. Described time point: sample taken at primary tumor resection. Sequencing was performed on whole RNA extracted from tumor and nontumor lung tissue, or from frozen PBMC, and the material was left unsorted. This clonotype came up many times. Its antigen is unidentified. Material: PBMCs, obtained at surgery. The source of this sequence is a male donor with early-stage non-small cell lung cancer.

The CDR3 loop reads CASSLRQGSEQFF. Here the CDR3 DNA reads TGTGCCAGCAGCTTACGTCAAGGGAGTGAGCAGTTCTTC. V gene TRBV7-2 combines with J gene TRBJ2-1; a possible D gene is TRBD2 (5 bases). Germline CDR1 is SGHTA and CDR2 is FQGNSA. This CDR3 spans 13 amino acids. V dropped 2 bases and J dropped 9 bases, with 11 bases sitting between them. Using reference TRBV7-2 and TRBJ2-1 for the parts outside the CDR3, the full variable domain is GAGVSQSPSNKVTEKGKDVELRCDPISGHTALYWYRQSLGQGLEFLIYFQGNSAPDKSGLPSDRFSAERTGGSVSTLTIQRTQQEDSAVYLCASSLRQGSEQFFGPGTRLTVL.